The present T cell receptor beta chain was sequenced within a study of T cells after yellow fever vaccination. Template switching with 5'RACE generated the TCR cDNA and added a universal primer site and UMIs. TCRdb re-called the 5' RACE reads through MiXCR, storing one row per CDR3 protein. Here the sample spans 200,000 to 300,000 distinct CDR3 sequences, 13% being singletons. This clonotype was picked up a small number of times. The target antigen is unknown. CDR3 length: 15 residues. After removal of 3 bases from V and 5 bases from J, the junction contained 7 bases not matched to a gene. Germline CDR1 and CDR2: SGHRS and YFSETQ. General study findings and limits: The study found a weaker secondary response that peaked faster, day 5 versus 15.

The TCR sequence derives from a man aged 25 to 40 who received the YFV17D yellow fever vaccine. The sequencing used CD4+ T cells sorted from PBMCs, collected 45 days after the yellow fever booster vaccination. The gene calls are TRBV5-1 and TRBJ2-7, with 11 bases that match TRBD2. CDR3 residues: CASSSILAGVNEQYF. Here the CDR3 DNA reads TGCGCCAGCAGCTCTATACTAGCGGGAGTAAACGAGCAGTACTTC.